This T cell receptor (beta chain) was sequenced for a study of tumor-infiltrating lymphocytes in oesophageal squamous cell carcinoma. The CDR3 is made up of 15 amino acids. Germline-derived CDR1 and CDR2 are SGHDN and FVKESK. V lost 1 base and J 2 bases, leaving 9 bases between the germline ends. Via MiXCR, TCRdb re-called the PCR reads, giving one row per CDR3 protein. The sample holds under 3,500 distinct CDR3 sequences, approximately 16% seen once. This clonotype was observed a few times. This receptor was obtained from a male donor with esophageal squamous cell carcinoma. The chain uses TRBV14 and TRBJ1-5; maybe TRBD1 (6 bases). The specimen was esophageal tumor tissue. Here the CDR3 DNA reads TGTGCCAGCAGCCAAGCCGGGGGCGGCAATCAGCCCCAGCATTTT. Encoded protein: CASSQAGGGNQPQHF.